This T cell receptor beta chain was sequenced in a study of early T cells in non-severe SARS-CoV-2 infection. Study-level information: Whole-blood bulk RNA, unsorted, was sequenced, and chains were unpaired.

Trimming pared 6 bases from V and 2 bases from J, leaving 10 bases between. CDR3 size: 13 residues. Germline values: CDR1 ENHRY, CDR2 SYGVKD. TCRdb reanalysed the 5' RACE reads using MiXCR and keeps one entry per CDR3 protein. The sample records fewer than 100,000 distinct CDR3 sequences, about 11% being singletons. The clonotype comes from an adult who was a healthcare worker with PCR-confirmed SARS-CoV-2 infection or an uninfected control (not recorded which). Input material: whole blood. The rearrangement uses TRBV10-3 and TRBJ1-2; TRBD1 might be the D (6 bases). CDR3 protein: CAIRGHPNYGYTF. The CDR3 DNA follows: TGTGCCATCAGGGGACACCCAAACTATGGCTACACCTTC.